The 18 T cell receptor beta chains listed next were all sequenced from one sample in a study of blood T cell repertoires in COVID-19 (dated by TCRdb to 2018 to 2020). Library construction relied on the immunoSEQ multiplex PCR assay. TCRdb stores this immuneACCESS table with in-frame sequences only. Part of the clones is absent; in the studies checked, under half of the shortfall reflects unresolved V genes, and no reason is known for the rest. The sample table records about 74,000 clones; under 95% of these occur just once. Jointly, the top ten make up about 9.8% of the sample. The sequencing sample was made of peripheral blood. The receptor set was obtained from a human donor in a cohort sampled during active COVID-19.

Here the CDR3 reads CASSVIGTGPEETQYF. The CDR3 DNA reads TGTGCCAGCAGCGTAATCGGGACAGGCCCTGAAGAGACCCAGTACTTC. The rearrangement joins TRBV9 to TRBJ2-5; 8 positions match TRBD1. After removal of 1 base from V and 3 bases from J, the junction contained 8 bases not matched to a gene. This CDR3 is built from 16 residues. Looked up from germline, CDR1 is SGDLS and CDR2 is YYNGEE.

The chain has TRBV19 and TRBJ2-3; D possibly corresponds to TRBD1 (6 bases). Germline lookup yields CDR1 LNHDA and CDR2 SQIVND (reference sequence). The CDR3 runs to 14 residues. The V end lost 3 bases, the J end lost 2 bases, and 9 bases lay between the germline ends. CDR3 residues: CASSMQGLTDTQYF. The CDR3 DNA sequence: TGTGCCAGTAGTATGCAGGGGCTCACAGATACGCAGTATTTT.

This chain links TRBV7-2 with TRBJ1-5; 9 positions agree with TRBD1. CDR1 SGHTA and CDR2 FQGNSA come from the germline V gene. Unmatched junction bases numbered 7, after V lost 1 base and J lost 0 bases. The CDR3 is 18 residues long. The CDR3 loop is CASSLVPGTGSSNQPQHF. The DNA for the CDR3 is TGTGCCAGCAGCTTAGTACCCGGGACAGGGAGTAGCAATCAGCCCCAGCATTTT.

The CDR3: CAISVIRDRGNSPLHF. Written as DNA, the CDR3 is TGTGCCATCAGTGTAATTCGGGACAGGGGAAATTCACCCCTCCACTTT. This chain links TRBV10-3 with TRBJ1-6, with 10 bases aligning to TRBD1. The CDR3 has 16 amino acids. J gave up 7 bases and V 4 bases, and 7 bases lay outside the gene matches. Germline V gives CDR1 ENHRY, CDR2 SYGVKD.

The rearrangement links TRBV5-1 to TRBJ2-7, with 11 bases identical to TRBD2. The CDR3 spans 15 residues. The junction had 7 bases not matched to a gene; V was cut back by 4 bases and J by 4 bases. In germline, CDR1 is SGHRS, CDR2 YFSETQ. CDR3 protein: CASSDTGLAGYEQYF. The CDR3 DNA is TGCGCCAGCAGCGATACCGGACTAGCGGGTTACGAGCAGTACTTC.

V usage is TRBV12-3 or TRBV12-4 and J usage is TRBJ2-1, with D tentatively TRBD2 (5 bases). This CDR3 spans 13 amino acids. Trimming pared 2 bases from V and 6 bases from J, leaving 8 bases between. The CDR3 DNA follows: TGTGCCAGCAGTTTACCGGGGTCCAATGAGCAGTTCTTC. Amino acids: CASSLPGSNEQFF.

V gene TRBV19 combines with J gene TRBJ2-4, with 9 bases fitting TRBD2. This CDR3 contains 13 residues. CDR1 LNHDA and CDR2 SQIVND come from the germline V gene (reference sequence). Trimming took 6 bases from V and 9 from J; bases not matched to a gene: 6. CDR3 sequence reads: CASSPGLAFIQYF. CDR3 nucleotides: TGTGCCAGTAGCCCGGGACTAGCTTTCATTCAGTACTTC.

V is TRBV5-1 and J is TRBJ2-2; TRBD1 matches at 8 bases. CDR1 is SGHRS, CDR2 YFSETQ, per germline. V lost 4 bases, J lost 1 base, and 3 bases stayed unmatched. This CDR3 spans 15 amino acids. The CDR3 DNA follows: TGCGCCAGCAGCCTAGGACAGGGGAACACCGGGGAGCTGTTTTTT. Its protein is CASSLGQGNTGELFF.

This chain connects TRBV19 to TRBJ1-5, with a possible D match to TRBD1 (5 bases). The CDR3 extends over 15 amino acids. From germline, CDR1 is LNHDA and CDR2 SQIVND (reference sequence). Trimming shortened V by 3 bases and J by 0 bases, and 9 bases separated the two germline ends. The CDR3 here is CASSIKTDSNQPQHF. The CDR3 nucleotides read TGTGCCAGTAGTATCAAGACAGATAGCAATCAGCCCCAGCATTTT.

The chain couples TRBV18 to TRBJ1-4; the D gene is possibly TRBD1 (5 bases). The V gene lost 4 bases and the J gene lost 4 bases, with 16 bases spanning the gap. This CDR3 has 16 amino acids. Germline V gene data show CDR1 as KGHSH and CDR2 as LQKENI. In nucleotides, the CDR3 is TGTGCCAGCTCACGTGGGGGAGGCAGCTATAATGAAAAACTGTTTTTT. It specifies CASSRGGGSYNEKLFF.

J is TRBJ2-7 and V is TRBV5-6; 10 bases are shared with TRBD1. This CDR3 spans 14 amino acids. V was clipped by 4 bases and J by 3 bases; unmatched bases: 4. In germline, CDR1 is SGHDT, CDR2 YYEEEE. CDR3 in amino acids: CASSVGQGNYEQYF. The CDR3 bases are TGTGCCAGCAGCGTGGGACAGGGGAACTACGAGCAGTACTTC.

V is TRBV9 and J is TRBJ1-2, with a weak D call TRBD1 (5 bases). Per germline, CDR1 SGDLS and CDR2 YYNGEE. The CDR3 sequence is 15 residues long. V lost 4 bases to trimming and J lost 4 bases, with 17 bases between them. Here the CDR3 reads CASSIRRDSFYGYTF. The CDR3 nucleotides are TGTGCCAGCAGCATCCGACGAGACAGTTTCTATGGCTACACCTTC.

The CDR3 nucleotides are TGCAGCGTTACGTCCTGGGACAGGGTATACAATGAGCAGTTCTTC. Encoded protein: CSVTSWDRVYNEQFF. The genes are TRBV29-1 and TRBJ2-1, with 9 bases that match TRBD1. V gave up 5 bases and J gave up 4 bases; unmatched junction bases: 9. Germline V gene data show CDR1 as SQVTM and CDR2 as ANQGSEA. CDR3 length equals 15 residues.

The rearrangement uses TRBV19 and TRBJ2-5, with 8 bases aligning to TRBD1. Germline trimming cut 6 bases from V and 3 bases from J; bases unmatched to any gene: 6. The CDR3 totals 14 residues. The germline CDR1 and CDR2 sequences are LNHDA and SQIVND (reference sequence). The CDR3 coding sequence is TGTGCCAGTAGGCATTGGGGACAGGAAGAGACCCAGTACTTC. Protein product: CASRHWGQEETQYF.

V is TRBV27 and J is TRBJ2-7, with D unresolved. This CDR3 has 14 amino acids. CDR1 is MNHEY and CDR2 is SMNVEV in the germline V gene (reference sequence). Between the trimmed V and J ends, which lost 2 bases and 2 bases, there was a span of 10 bases. For the CDR3, the DNA is TGTGCCAGCAGTTTAGGAACAGCTACCTACGAGCAGTACTTC. It translates to CASSLGTATYEQYF.

The CDR3 DNA reads as TGTGCCAGCAGCCGTTACACCGGGGAGCTGTTTTTT. Amino acid sequence: CASSRYTGELFF. J is TRBJ2-2 and V is TRBV12-3 or TRBV12-4, with no clear D. CDR3 length: 12 residues. Trimming stripped 6 bases from V and 3 bases from J, with 5 bases between.

The chain couples TRBV5-1 to TRBJ2-3, with a possible D match to TRBD1 (6 bases). Germline V gene lookup returns CDR1 SGHRS and CDR2 YFSETQ. The CDR3 has 14 amino acids. Trimming stripped 0 bases from V and 3 bases from J, with 8 bases between. Here the CDR3 DNA reads TGCGCCAGCAGCTTGGGGGGGCGGACAGATACGCAGTATTTT. Amino acids: CASSLGGRTDTQYF.

This chain joins TRBV4-1 and TRBJ2-3; weak D call: TRBD2 (6 bases). The germline V gene has CDR1 MGHRA and CDR2 YSYEKL. V lost 3 bases to trimming and J lost 0 bases, with 13 bases between them. This CDR3 spans 16 amino acids. This CDR3 is CASSHPGTASTDTQYF. CDR3 nucleotide sequence: TGCGCCAGCAGCCACCCGGGGACTGCTAGCACAGATACGCAGTATTTT.